Each of the 26 T cell receptor beta chains below was sequenced from the same sample in a study of memory CD4+ T cells and cytomegalovirus serostatus (dated by TCRdb to about 2019). The library was generated by the immunoSEQ multiplex PCR assay. Held by TCRdb, this immuneACCESS table contains in-frame sequences only and omits some clones. Under half of the omission traces to an unresolved V gene where checked; the cause of the rest is unknown. A total of under 40,000 clones appear in this sample, around three quarters of them only once. Approximately 5% of the sample belongs to the ten largest clones. A FACSAria II was used to sort memory CD4+ T cells, defined as single viable CD3+CD4+CD8-CD45RO+ cells. What was sequenced was memory CD4+ T cells from blood. These receptors were obtained from an adult in good health and CMV-seropositive.

The chain is built from TRBV29-1 and TRBJ2-1, with 8 bases aligning to TRBD2. CDR1 is SQVTM and CDR2 is ANQGSEA in the germline V gene. The CDR3 has 14 residues. V gave up 4 bases and J gave up 8 bases; unmatched junction bases: 10. The CDR3 DNA reads as TGCAGCGTTGTCGGGACTAGTATGATAGATGAGCAGTTCTTC. It specifies CSVVGTSMIDEQFF.

The genes are TRBV9 and TRBJ2-3, with TRBD2 matching 9 bases. Germline V gene sequence: CDR1 SGDLS, CDR2 YYNGEE. The CDR3 sequence is 14 residues long. V lost 3 bases, J lost 11 bases, and 10 bases stayed unmatched. CDR3 in amino acids: CASSGLAGVKGQYF. CDR3 nucleotide sequence: TGTGCCAGCAGCGGGTTAGCGGGAGTTAAGGGGCAGTATTTT.

The gene calls are TRBV18 and TRBJ2-5, with no clear D. The CDR3 contains 14 residues. Trimming cost V 0 bases and J 5 bases, with 10 bases left between them. Germline V CDR1 and CDR2: KGHSH, LQKENI. DNA for the CDR3: TGTGCCAGCTCACCACCAAACGCCCGGGAGACCCAGTACTTC. As protein: CASSPPNARETQYF.

This clone was seen a handful of times. This chain connects TRBV5-6 to TRBJ1-3, with unresolved D. Germline V CDR1 and CDR2: SGHDT, YYEEEE. V was trimmed by 3 bases and J by 0 bases, leaving 13 bases between them. This CDR3 is 16 amino acids long. CDR3 DNA sequence: TGTGCCAGCAGCTCGGTTGGGGAGTACTCTGGAAACACCATATATTTT. Translated: CASSSVGEYSGNTIYF.

This chain joins TRBV25-1 and TRBJ1-3; a weak D match, TRBD1 (5 bases). In germline, CDR1 is MGHDK, CDR2 SYGVNS. The CDR3 is 13 amino acids. The germline V and J ends were trimmed by 9 bases and 10 bases, with 19 bases remaining between them. CDR3 residues: CARKDSSGNTIYF. The CDR3 bases are TGTGCCAGGAAAGACAGTTCAGGGAATACCATATATTTT. Together with reference TRBV25-1 and TRBJ1-3, the CDR3 gives the full variable domain: EADIYQTPRYLVIGTGKKITLECSQTMGHDKMYWYQQDPGMELHLIHYSYGVNSTEKGDLSSESTVSRIRTEHFPLTLESARPSHTSQYLCARKDSSGNTIYFGEGSWLTVV.

The V and J genes are TRBV18 and TRBJ2-1; 12 positions agree with TRBD1. This CDR3 is built from 16 residues. V lost 1 base and J lost 5; bases outside the gene matches: 3. Looked up from germline, CDR1 is KGHSH and CDR2 is LQKENI. This chain's CDR3 is CASSPRGQGAHNEQFF. CDR3 nucleotides: TGTGCCAGCTCACCACGGGGACAGGGGGCCCACAATGAGCAGTTCTTC.

This chain uses TRBV7-3 with TRBJ2-1, with D hard to call. This CDR3 is built from 13 residues. Germline V CDR1 and CDR2: SGHTA, FQGTGA. The V end was cut by 5 bases, the J end by 6 bases, with 11 bases between. The CDR3 sequence is CASSPSWVNEQFF. The DNA for the CDR3 is TGTGCCAGCAGCCCATCGTGGGTCAATGAGCAGTTCTTC.

The chain joins TRBV5-1 to TRBJ2-2, with 14 nucleotides matching TRBD2. The CDR3 length is 16 residues. V shed 4 bases and J 6 bases; nucleotides not matched to a gene: 5. Germline V gene sequence: CDR1 SGHRS, CDR2 YFSETQ. The chain's CDR3 is CASSGTSGSPAGELFF. The CDR3 DNA sequence: TGCGCCAGCAGCGGGACTAGCGGGAGTCCGGCCGGGGAGCTGTTTTTT.

The CDR3 DNA sequence: TGTGCCTGGAGACTCGGGCAAACCAGTCCAAACATTCAGTACTTC. Protein sequence: CAWRLGQTSPNIQYF. V gene TRBV30 combines with J gene TRBJ2-4, with D uncertain. This CDR3 spans 15 amino acids. CDR1 and CDR2 from the germline V gene are GTSNPN and SVGIG (reference sequence). V was pared by 3 bases and J by 6 bases, with 18 bases between.

The rearrangement links TRBV11-3 to TRBJ1-1; D perhaps matches TRBD1 (6 bases). The length of the CDR3 is 14 residues. Germline V gives CDR1 SGHNT, CDR2 YENEEA. V was pared by 2 bases and J by 0 bases, with 7 bases between. CDR3 residues: CASSLRGMNTEAFF. The DNA for the CDR3 is TGTGCCAGCAGCTTAAGGGGGATGAACACTGAAGCTTTCTTT. Together with reference TRBV11-3 and TRBJ1-1, the CDR3 gives the full variable domain: EAGVVQSPRYKIIEKKQPVAFWCNPISGHNTLYWYLQNLGQGPELLIRYENEEAVDDSQLPKDRFSAERLKGVDSTLKIQPAELGDSAVYLCASSLRGMNTEAFFGQGTRLTVV.

The chain links TRBV5-8 to TRBJ2-3; D may match TRBD1 or TRBD2 (5 bases each). The V end was cut by 5 bases, the J end by 0 bases, with 10 bases between. Germline V gene sequence: CDR1 SGHTS, CDR2 YDEGEE. This CDR3 has 14 residues. The CDR3 spells CASRWGSSTDTQYF. In DNA form, the CDR3 reads TGTGCCAGCAGGTGGGGGTCCAGCACAGATACGCAGTATTTT.

The sample holds one count of this clone. For the CDR3, the DNA is TGTGCCAGCAGCTTGCCGAGATATGGCTACACCTTC. It codes for CASSLPRYGYTF. This chain connects TRBV7-2 to TRBJ1-2; unclear D gene. CDR1 is SGHTA and CDR2 is FQGNSA in the germline V gene. The CDR3 loop spans 12 amino acids. V lost 3 bases and J 5 bases, leaving 7 bases between the germline ends.

The chain uses TRBV4-1 and TRBJ1-1; weak D call: TRBD1 (5 bases). Looked up from germline, CDR1 is MGHRA and CDR2 is YSYEKL. This CDR3 spans 15 amino acids. V gave up 4 bases and J gave up 0 bases, with 12 bases separating them. DNA for the CDR3: TGCGCCAGCAGCCGTGAACAGGTCATGAACACTGAAGCTTTCTTT. The encoded protein is CASSREQVMNTEAFF.

This clone was seen only a few times. CDR3 in amino acids: CASSVASGTRYEKLFF. The CDR3 DNA is TGTGCCAGCAGCGTCGCCTCCGGGACAAGATATGAAAAACTGTTTTTT. The chain uses TRBV9 and TRBJ1-4, with D tentatively TRBD1 (6 bases). Trimming stripped 2 bases from V and 6 bases from J, with 17 bases between. Looked up from germline, CDR1 is SGDLS and CDR2 is YYNGEE. The CDR3 has 16 residues. Full variable domain (outside the CDR3, taken from reference TRBV9 and TRBJ1-4): DSGVTQTPKHLITATGQRVTLRCSPRSGDLSVYWYQQSLDQGLQFLIQYYNGEERAKGNILERFSAQQFPDLHSELNLSSLELGDSALYFCASSVASGTRYEKLFFGSGTQLSVL.

The rearrangement joins TRBV7-8 to TRBJ1-1, with D tentatively TRBD1 (6 bases). The CDR3 consists of 15 residues. Germline lookup yields CDR1 SGHVS and CDR2 FQNEAQ. Trimming shortened V by 5 bases and J by 4 bases, and 17 bases separated the two germline ends. The chain's CDR3 is CASSTRGGRSTEAFF. The CDR3 coding sequence is TGTGCCAGCAGCACACGCGGGGGGCGAAGCACTGAAGCTTTCTTT.

The V call is TRBV5-8, the J call TRBJ2-7; 7 bases align to TRBD1. Unmatched junction bases numbered 7, after V lost 4 bases and J lost 3 bases. CDR1 is SGHTS and CDR2 is YDEGEE in the germline V gene. This CDR3 has 14 residues. CDR3 nucleotide sequence: TGTGCCAGCAGCCTTCCGGGACAGAGCTACGAGCAGTACTTC. Translating gives CASSLPGQSYEQYF.

This clone has only a few counts. The gene calls are TRBV29-1 and TRBJ2-5, with D tentatively TRBD2 (6 bases). The germline V gene has CDR1 SQVTM and CDR2 ANQGSEA. The CDR3 covers 13 residues. Trimming shortened V by 7 bases and J by 5 bases, and 17 bases separated the two germline ends. The CDR3, as DNA: TGCAGCGCCTCGGGGTCGGGGGTGGAGACCCAGTACTTC. It encodes CSASGSGVETQYF.

The rearrangement links TRBV19 to TRBJ2-2; no reliable D call. From germline, CDR1 is LNHDA and CDR2 SQIVND (reference sequence). This CDR3 comprises 15 residues. V was cut by 1 base and J by 5 bases, with 11 bases left in between. The CDR3 reads CASSIVSAGTGELFF. CDR3 nucleotides: TGTGCCAGTAGTATAGTCTCAGCAGGAACCGGGGAGCTGTTTTTT.

The chain employs TRBV5-1 and TRBJ2-3, with a possible D match to TRBD2 (6 bases). Trimming cost V 4 bases and J 6 bases, with 12 bases left between them. This CDR3 is built from 13 residues. Germline CDR1 reads SGHRS; CDR2 reads YFSETQ. The CDR3 reads CASSMDRGDTQYF. As DNA, the CDR3 is TGCGCCAGCAGCATGGACCGGGGGGATACGCAGTATTTT.

This chain joins TRBV29-1 and TRBJ2-5; D might be TRBD1 (5 bases). Germline lookup yields CDR1 SQVTM and CDR2 ANQGSEA. V dropped 4 bases and J dropped 0 bases, with 6 bases sitting between them. CDR3 length: 12 amino acids. The CDR3 sequence is CSVGQYQETQYF. For the CDR3, the DNA is TGCAGCGTTGGACAGTACCAAGAGACCCAGTACTTC. Looking up the rest from reference TRBV29-1 and TRBJ2-5 gives the full variable domain: SAVISQKPSRDICQRGTSLTIQCQVDSQVTMMFWYRQQPGQSLTLIATANQGSEATYESGFVIDKFPISRPNLTFSTLTVSNMSPEDSSIYLCSVGQYQETQYFGPGTRLLVL.

The rearrangement joins TRBV27 to TRBJ1-2, with D maybe TRBD1 (5 bases). Trimming cost V 0 bases and J 8 bases, with 13 bases left between them. The germline V gene has CDR1 MNHEY and CDR2 SMNVEV (reference sequence). The CDR3 has 14 residues. Here the CDR3 reads CASSLSPRESGYTF. The CDR3 nucleotides are TGTGCCAGCAGTTTATCTCCCAGGGAGAGCGGCTACACCTTC.

The V gene is TRBV5-6, the J gene TRBJ2-4; D not certain. The length of the CDR3 is 15 residues. V dropped 5 bases and J dropped 0 bases, with 12 bases sitting between them. Germline CDR1 SGHDT, CDR2 YYEEEE. For the CDR3, the DNA is TGTGCCAGCAGTCTGAGTGGCTTAGCCAAAAACATTCAGTACTTC. It translates to CASSLSGLAKNIQYF.

This clone has a single count. This sequence joins TRBV6-6 and TRBJ2-4; 11 bases fit TRBD1. V was clipped by 6 bases and J by 3 bases; unmatched bases: 7. The V gene's germline CDR1 is MNHNY and CDR2 SVGAGI (reference sequence). The CDR3 runs 16 residues. The DNA for the CDR3 is TGTGCCAGCAGGATTGGACAGGGGGCCAGCAAAAACATTCAGTACTTC. This translates into CASRIGQGASKNIQYF.

This chain joins TRBV2 and TRBJ1-6; D call uncertain. CDR1 is SNHLY and CDR2 is FYNNEI in the germline V gene. Trimming stripped 5 bases from V and 8 bases from J, with 13 bases between. This CDR3 contains 14 residues. For the CDR3, the DNA is TGTGCCAGCAGTAAACTGACCGGGGATTCACCCCTCCACTTT. As protein: CASSKLTGDSPLHF.

This clone was found a few times. V and J are TRBV5-1 and TRBJ1-5; D gene unclear. Trimming removed 4 bases at V and 7 bases at J, with 15 bases between. The CDR3 length is 14 residues. Germline loops: CDR1 SGHRS, CDR2 YFSETQ. DNA of the CDR3: TGCGCCAGCAGCCCCGGGTCGGGAACCCAGCCCCAGCATTTT. Its translation is CASSPGSGTQPQHF. Supplemented by reference TRBV5-1 and TRBJ1-5, the full variable domain reads KAGVTQTPRYLIKTRGQQVTLSCSPISGHRSVSWYQQTPGQGLQFLFEYFSETQRNKGNFPGRFSGRQFSNSRSEMNVSTLELGDSALYLCASSPGSGTQPQHFGDGTRLSIL.

The chain uses TRBV18 and TRBJ1-1; D call uncertain. V was pared by 5 bases and J by 3 bases, with 13 bases between. Germline V gene sequence: CDR1 KGHSH, CDR2 LQKENI. The length of the CDR3 is 14 residues. This chain's CDR3 is CASSINGRDTEAFF. The CDR3 region has the DNA TGTGCCAGCTCAATTAATGGGCGGGACACTGAAGCTTTCTTT. The variable domain in full, completed from reference TRBV18 and TRBJ1-1, reads NAGVMQNPRHLVRRRGQEARLRCSPMKGHSHVYWYRQLPEEGLKFMVYLQKENIIDESGMPKERFSAEFPKEGPSILRIQQVVRGDSAAYFCASSINGRDTEAFFGQGTRLTVV.